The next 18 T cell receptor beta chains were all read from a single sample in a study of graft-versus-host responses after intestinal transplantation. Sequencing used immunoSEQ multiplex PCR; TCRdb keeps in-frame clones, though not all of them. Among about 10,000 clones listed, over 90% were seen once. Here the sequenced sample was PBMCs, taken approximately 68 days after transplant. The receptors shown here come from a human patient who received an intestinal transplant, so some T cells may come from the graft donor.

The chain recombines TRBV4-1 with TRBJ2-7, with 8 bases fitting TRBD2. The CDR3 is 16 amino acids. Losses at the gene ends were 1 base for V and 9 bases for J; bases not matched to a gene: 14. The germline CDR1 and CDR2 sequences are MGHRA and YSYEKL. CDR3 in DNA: TGCGCCAGCAGCCAAGGAGGGGCGGGAGGTAAGGAGCCGCAGTACTTC. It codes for CASSQGGAGGKEPQYF.

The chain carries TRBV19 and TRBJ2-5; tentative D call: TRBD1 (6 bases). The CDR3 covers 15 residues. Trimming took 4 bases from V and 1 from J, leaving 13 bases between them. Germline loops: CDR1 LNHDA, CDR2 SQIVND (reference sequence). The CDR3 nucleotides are TGTGCCAGTAGTACGGGCAGGGGTGGCCAAGAGACCCAGTACTTC. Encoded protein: CASSTGRGGQETQYF.

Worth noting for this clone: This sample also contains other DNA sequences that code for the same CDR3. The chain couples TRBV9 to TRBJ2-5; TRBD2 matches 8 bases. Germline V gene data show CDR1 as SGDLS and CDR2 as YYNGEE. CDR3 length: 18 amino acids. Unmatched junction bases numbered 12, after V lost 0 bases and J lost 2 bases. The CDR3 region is CASSVDGRGGSFQETQYF. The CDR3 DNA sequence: TGTGCCAGCAGCGTAGACGGTCGGGGGGGGTCCTTTCAAGAGACCCAGTACTTC.

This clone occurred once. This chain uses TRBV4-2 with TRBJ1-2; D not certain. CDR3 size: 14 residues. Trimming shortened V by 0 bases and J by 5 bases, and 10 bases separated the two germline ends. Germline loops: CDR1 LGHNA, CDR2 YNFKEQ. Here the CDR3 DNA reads TGTGCCAGCAGCCAAGATGGCCCAGAGTATGGCTACACCTTC. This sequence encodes CASSQDGPEYGYTF.

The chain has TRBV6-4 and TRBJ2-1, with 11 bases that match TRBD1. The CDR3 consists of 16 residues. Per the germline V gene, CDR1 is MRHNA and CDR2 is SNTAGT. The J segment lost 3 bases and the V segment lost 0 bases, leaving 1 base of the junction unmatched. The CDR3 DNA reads TGTGCCAGCAGTGACTCGGGGACAGGGGGCTACAATGAGCAGTTCTTC. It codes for CASSDSGTGGYNEQFF.

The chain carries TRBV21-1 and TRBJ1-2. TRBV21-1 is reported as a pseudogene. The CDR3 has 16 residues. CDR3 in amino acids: CASSKRGGRLGYGYTF. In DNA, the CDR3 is TGTGCCAGCAGCAAACGCGGGGGGCGACTAGGCTATGGCTACACCTTC.

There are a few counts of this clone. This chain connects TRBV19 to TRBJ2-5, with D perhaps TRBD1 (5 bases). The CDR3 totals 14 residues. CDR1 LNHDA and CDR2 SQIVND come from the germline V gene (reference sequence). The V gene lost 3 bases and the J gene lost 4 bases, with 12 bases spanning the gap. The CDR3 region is CASSILGVGETQYF. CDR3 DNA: TGTGCCAGTAGTATTTTAGGGGTAGGAGAGACCCAGTACTTC.

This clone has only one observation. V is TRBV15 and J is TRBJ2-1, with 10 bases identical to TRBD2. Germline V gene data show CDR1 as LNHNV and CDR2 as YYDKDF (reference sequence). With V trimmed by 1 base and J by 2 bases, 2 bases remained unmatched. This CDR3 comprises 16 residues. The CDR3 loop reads CATSRGTSGAYNEQFF. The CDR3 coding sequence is TGTGCCACCAGCAGAGGGACTAGCGGAGCCTACAATGAGCAGTTCTTC. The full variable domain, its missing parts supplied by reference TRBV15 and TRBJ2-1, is DAMVIQNPRYQVTQFGKPVTLSCSQTLNHNVMYWYQQKSSQAPKLLFHYYDKDFNNEADTPDNFQSRRPNTSFCFLDIRSPGLGDTAMYLCATSRGTSGAYNEQFFGPGTRLTVL.

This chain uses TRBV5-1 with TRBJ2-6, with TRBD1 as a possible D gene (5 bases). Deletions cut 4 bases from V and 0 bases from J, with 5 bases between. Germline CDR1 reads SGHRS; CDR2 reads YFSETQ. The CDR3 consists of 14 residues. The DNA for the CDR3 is TGCGCCAGCAGCCAGGGCTCTGGGGCCAACGTCCTGACTTTC. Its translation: CASSQGSGANVLTF. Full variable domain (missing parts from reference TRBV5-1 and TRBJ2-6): KAGVTQTPRYLIKTRGQQVTLSCSPISGHRSVSWYQQTPGQGLQFLFEYFSETQRNKGNFPGRFSGRQFSNSRSEMNVSTLELGDSALYLCASSQGSGANVLTFGAGSRLTVL.

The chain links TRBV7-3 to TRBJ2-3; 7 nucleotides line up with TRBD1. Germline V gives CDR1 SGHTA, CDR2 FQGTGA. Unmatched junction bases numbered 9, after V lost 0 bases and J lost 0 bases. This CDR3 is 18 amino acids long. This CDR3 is CASSLTWRQGSSTDTQYF. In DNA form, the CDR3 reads TGTGCCAGCAGCTTAACGTGGCGACAGGGATCTAGCACAGATACGCAGTATTTT.

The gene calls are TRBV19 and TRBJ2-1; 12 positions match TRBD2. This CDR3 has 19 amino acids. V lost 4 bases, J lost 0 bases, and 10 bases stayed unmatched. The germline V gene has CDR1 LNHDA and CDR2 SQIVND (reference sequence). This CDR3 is CASSTPGTSGSSSYNEQFF. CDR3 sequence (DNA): TGTGCCAGTAGTACCCCCGGGACTAGCGGGTCTAGCTCCTACAATGAGCAGTTCTTC.

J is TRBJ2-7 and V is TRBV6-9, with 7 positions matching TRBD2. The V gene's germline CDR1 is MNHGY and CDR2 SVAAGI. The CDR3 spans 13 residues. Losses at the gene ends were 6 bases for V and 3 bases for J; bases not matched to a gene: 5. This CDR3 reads CASSPSGNYEQYF. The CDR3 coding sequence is TGTGCCAGCAGCCCCAGCGGGAACTACGAGCAGTACTTC.

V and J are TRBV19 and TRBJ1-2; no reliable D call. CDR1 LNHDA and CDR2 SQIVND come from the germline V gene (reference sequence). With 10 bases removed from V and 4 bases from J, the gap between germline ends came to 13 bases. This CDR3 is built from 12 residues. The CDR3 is CATQRWGYGYTF. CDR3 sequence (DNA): TGTGCCACTCAGCGCTGGGGCTATGGCTACACCTTC.

In nucleotides, the CDR3 is TGTGCCAGCAGTTTAGGGACCCAAGAGACCCAGTACTTC. Translation: CASSLGTQETQYF. This chain uses TRBV27 with TRBJ2-5; the D call may be TRBD1 or TRBD2 (5 bases each). The CDR3 has 13 amino acids. Germline V gives CDR1 MNHEY, CDR2 SMNVEV (reference sequence). V was shortened by 2 bases and J by 1 base, with 5 bases between the two germline ends.

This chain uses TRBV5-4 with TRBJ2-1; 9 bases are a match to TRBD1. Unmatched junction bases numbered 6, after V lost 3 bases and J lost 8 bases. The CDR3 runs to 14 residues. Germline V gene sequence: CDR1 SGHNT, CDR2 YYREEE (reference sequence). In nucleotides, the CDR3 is TGTGCCAGCAGCTCCAATACAGGGGGCGATGAGCAGTTCTTC. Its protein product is CASSSNTGGDEQFF. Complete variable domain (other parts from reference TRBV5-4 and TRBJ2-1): ETGVTQSPTHLIKTRGQQVTLRCSSQSGHNTVSWYQQALGQGPQFIFQYYREEENGRGNFPPRFSGLQFPNYSSELNVNALELDDSALYLCASSSNTGGDEQFFGPGTRLTVL.

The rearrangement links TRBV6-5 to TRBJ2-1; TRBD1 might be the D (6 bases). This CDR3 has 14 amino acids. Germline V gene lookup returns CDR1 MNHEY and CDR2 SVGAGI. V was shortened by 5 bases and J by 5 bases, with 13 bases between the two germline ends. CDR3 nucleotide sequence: TGTGCCAGCAGTCCCGAACAGGGTGACAATGAGCAGTTCTTC. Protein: CASSPEQGDNEQFF.

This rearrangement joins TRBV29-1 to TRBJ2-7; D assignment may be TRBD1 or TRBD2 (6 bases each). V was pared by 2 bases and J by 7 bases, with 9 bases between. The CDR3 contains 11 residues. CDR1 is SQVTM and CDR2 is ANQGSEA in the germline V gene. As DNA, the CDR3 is TGCAGCGTTGAACGGGGGCTGGAGCAGTACTTC. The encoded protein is CSVERGLEQYF.

The CDR3 protein is CASSLAGQGAYEQYF. CDR3 DNA sequence: TGTGCCAGCAGCCTCGCGGGACAGGGGGCTTACGAGCAGTACTTC. The gene calls are TRBV6-5 and TRBJ2-7, with 12 bases matching TRBD1. Germline trimming cut 6 bases from V and 4 bases from J; bases unmatched to any gene: 7. The germline V gene encodes CDR1 MNHEY and CDR2 SVGAGI. There are 15 residues in the CDR3.